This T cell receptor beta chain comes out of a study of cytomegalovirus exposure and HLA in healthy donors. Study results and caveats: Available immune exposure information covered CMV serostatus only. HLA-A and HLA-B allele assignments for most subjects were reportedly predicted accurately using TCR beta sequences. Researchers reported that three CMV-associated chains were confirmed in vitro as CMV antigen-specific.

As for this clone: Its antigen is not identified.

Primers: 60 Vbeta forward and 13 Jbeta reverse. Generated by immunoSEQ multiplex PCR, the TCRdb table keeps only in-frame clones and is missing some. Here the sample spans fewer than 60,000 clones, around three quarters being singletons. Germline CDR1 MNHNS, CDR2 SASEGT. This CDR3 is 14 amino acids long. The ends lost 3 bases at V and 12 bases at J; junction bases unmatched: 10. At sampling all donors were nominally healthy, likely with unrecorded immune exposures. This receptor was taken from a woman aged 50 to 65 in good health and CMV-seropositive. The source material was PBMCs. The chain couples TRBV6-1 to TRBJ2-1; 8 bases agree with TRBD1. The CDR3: CASSDVGQVKGQFF. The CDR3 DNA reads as TGTGCCAGCAGTGACGTGGGACAGGTAAAGGGGCAGTTCTTC.